This TCR beta chain was recorded in a study of shared clonotypes between healthy human individuals (dated by TCRdb to between 2020 and 2021). A note on the overall study: A couple of women and a few men aged 18 to 49 years were included in the cohort. For each donor, three plates each were used for CD4 naive and CD4 memory, two plates were used for CD8 naive, and one plate was used for CD8 memory. To estimate repertoire size and how much clonotypes are shared between individuals, the study performed deep sequencing of blood TCR repertoires from roughly five healthy adults. To increase sequencing depth and limit assay-specific biases, different laboratories used diverse techniques to prepare libraries and sequence TCR repertoires. Between about 0.94 and 8.9 billion PBMCs per donor were obtained by leukapheresis.

Using the deep immunoSEQ assay, multiplex PCR amplified TCR CDR3 regions from genomic DNA. Genomic DNA extracted from each cell subset was distributed evenly over all wells of several immunoSEQ 96-well plates, and each plate served as one replicate. Each replicate PCR for sorted subsets received roughly 0.2 ug genomic DNA, equal to roughly 29,000 T cell genomes. The purified libraries were quantified using a Qubit 3.0 fluorometer, sized with a Bioanalyzer 2100, and then quantified again using the KAPA Library Quantification kit. Every immunoSEQ 96-well plate was sequenced on a separate single-read 150-cycle Illumina NextSeq 550 flow cell. The authors' analysis ran thus. Because the immunoSEQ output held only junctional sequences and lacked quality scores, the filtering could not match the filtering applied to full-length reads. Sequences were annotated with PyIR, a Python wrapper for IgBLAST v1.9, and V/J genes and CDR3 were assigned using IMGT germline references. Any read was removed if the V/J assignment was weak (E-value above 1e-6), the CDR3 was missing, or the read contained stop codons, out-of-frame junctions, or ambiguous translated residues. V3J clonotypes were defined as sequences sharing an identical inferred V gene, J gene, and CDR3 amino acid sequence. Percentage overlap between repertoires was computed as shared unique clonotypes divided by the size of the smaller repertoire. RTK rarefaction, the Chao1 estimator, and Recon v2.1 estimates of unobserved clonotypes were used to assess repertoire richness. OLGA was used to compute generation probabilities for all TCRbeta clonotypes that the gDNA method yielded from a handful of donors. Entries here come from immuneACCESS through TCRdb and include only in-frame sequences with V and J called. Some clones fail to appear in such tables; in the studies checked, an unresolved V gene covers under half of the shortfall, and the cause of the remainder is unknown. From that table come the V and J calls and clone size; the DNA was used to work out D and trimming. The sample records around 2.5 million clones, 90% to 95% of which are singletons. The ten largest clonotypes hold approximately 0.36% of the sample.

With regard to this clone: Its antigen remains undetermined. No quality values exist for individual bases; no much larger clone is one base distant.

At the junction V is shortened by 4 bases and J by 4 bases; bases outside the gene matches: 12. From its cysteine to its phenylalanine, the CDR3 spans 16 amino acids. The retained sequence is limited to the CDR3, 48 bases, with the frame set at the first base. CDR1 SGHRS and CDR2 YFSETQ were looked up in the germline V gene. Points the paper makes about the study in general: The genetic and exposure-history diversity represented was limited by the small number of donors. Pairwise subsampling led to the expectation that sequencing depth would affect the degree of clonotype sharing among donors. Higher generation probabilities were observed for clonotypes shared by all four sorted-subset donors than for non-shared clonotypes. Across four donors, about 4.5% of naive CD4, roughly 3.5% of naive CD8, around 2.1% of memory CD4, and 0.4% of memory CD8 clonotypes were shared. Sampling was restricted to blood, and TCR repertoires in tissue are likely to differ from TCR repertoires in blood. Even with the large sequencing depth, rarefaction of the sorted-subset datasets indicated that sequencing was incomplete. Estimated clonotype richness was generally larger for naive than for memory subsets.

The donors were healthy, HIV-negative adults who had no recently reported acute infections or vaccinations. Every donor was a Caucasian adult residing in Nashville, Tennessee, USA. CD4+ T cells were enriched by magnetic negative selection; naive cells were then positively selected on CD45RA, and the negative fraction formed the memory subset. Blood was collected by leukapheresis, and PBMCs were isolated by Ficoll-Histopaque density gradient centrifugation and then cryopreserved in liquid nitrogen vapor phase. Analytical flow cytometry was used to check the purity and quantity of every magnetically sorted T cell population. Genomic DNA was isolated from every sorted fraction and measured by UV absorbance on a Nanodrop 2000c.

This sequence uses TRBV5-1 and TRBJ2-5; 8 bases in the middle match TRBD2. This TCR was sampled from a man aged 18-30 years in good health. Some clones in this sample may be carry-over from other donors' samples. Sequencing used naive CD4+ T cells from PBMCs. What the cell subset or site label conveys for this sample: CD45RA+ positively selected. The sequenced DNA is TGCGCCAGCAGCAGTATAGCGGGAAGGATCAGAGAGACCCAGTACTTC. Its amino acids are CASSSIAGRIRETQYF.